These 12 T cell receptor beta chains came from one sample sequenced in a study of blood T cell repertoires in COVID-19 (dated by TCRdb to about 2020). Library preparation employed the immunoSEQ multiplex PCR assay. The immuneACCESS repertoire file appears here via TCRdb, limited to in-frame rearrangements. These files lack a portion of the clones; in checked studies, under half of the deficit traces to unresolved V genes, and the cause of the others is not known. A total of about 14,000 clones appear in this sample, 84% of them only once. The ten largest make up 30% to 40% of the sample. Sequenced sample: peripheral blood. All receptors derive from a man aged 45-65 years with active COVID-19.

V usage is TRBV6-1 and J usage is TRBJ1-4; D uncertain. The V end was cut by 0 bases, the J end by 7 bases, with 6 bases between. CDR1 is MNHNS and CDR2 is SASEGT in the germline V gene. There are 13 residues in the CDR3. The CDR3 nucleotides are TGTGCCAGCAGTGAAGCGCGGCCTGAAAAACTGTTTTTT. It translates to CASSEARPEKLFF.

This rearrangement joins TRBV12-3 or TRBV12-4 to TRBJ2-7; TRBD1 matches at 9 bases. With 6 bases clipped from V and 7 bases from J, the junction kept 7 bases outside the gene matches. CDR3 length: 13 amino acids. The CDR3 coding sequence is TGTGCCAGCAGCTCCGGGACAGGGAGAGAGCAGTACTTC. Translation: CASSSGTGREQYF.

V and J are TRBV30 and TRBJ2-1, with a possible D match to TRBD2 (6 bases). The CDR3 sequence is 17 residues long. Germline-derived CDR1 and CDR2 are GTSNPN and SVGIG (reference sequence). V lost 1 base, J lost 2 bases, and 18 bases lay in between. The CDR3 spells CAWSGGPSGLAYNEQFF. CDR3 in DNA: TGTGCCTGGAGTGGGGGACCTTCGGGACTCGCCTACAATGAGCAGTTCTTC.

V usage is TRBV25-1 and J usage is TRBJ1-1; D is uncertain. Germline CDR1 and CDR2: MGHDK and SYGVNS. V shed 0 bases and J shed 10 bases, with 15 bases lying between them. The CDR3 is made up of 14 amino acids. The CDR3 protein is CASSEYGRIRPAFF. DNA of the CDR3: TGTGCCAGCAGTGAATATGGCAGAATACGTCCAGCTTTCTTT.

This chain uses TRBV14 with TRBJ2-7; TRBD1 or TRBD2 may be the D gene (10 bases each). The CDR3 totals 20 residues. Germline V lookup: CDR1 SGHDN, CDR2 FVKESK. Trimming left V 1 base short and J 5 bases short, with 30 bases between. CDR3 nucleotide sequence: TGTGCCAGCAGCCAAGTAGGGGACAGGGGAGTAGCTAGCGGGAGCCACGAGCAGTACTTC. Amino acid sequence: CASSQVGDRGVASGSHEQYF.

V and J are TRBV7-8 and TRBJ2-1; the match to TRBD2 covers 7 bases. CDR3 length: 16 residues. V lost 2 bases and J lost 4; bases outside the gene matches: 8. Germline CDR1 SGHVS, CDR2 FQNEAQ. CDR3 nucleotides: TGTGCCAGCAGCTTAATTGGCGGGAGTTTGTACAATGAGCAGTTCTTC. Its protein product is CASSLIGGSLYNEQFF.

The chain has TRBV3-1 (or the pseudogene TRBV3-2) and TRBJ2-3; 8 bases are shared with TRBD2. In germline, CDR1 is LGHDT, CDR2 YNNKEL (reference sequence). J gave up 4 bases and V 0 bases, and 6 bases lay outside the gene matches. The CDR3 sequence is 16 residues long. The DNA for the CDR3 is TGTGCCAGCAGCCAAGAACCGGGACTAGGAGCAGATACGCAGTATTTT. Protein sequence: CASSQEPGLGADTQYF.

This chain joins TRBV7-9 and TRBJ2-1, with 9 bases fitting TRBD1. This CDR3 is built from 15 residues. Per the germline V gene, CDR1 is SEHNR and CDR2 is FQNEAQ (reference sequence). Trimming removed 4 bases from V and 5 bases from J; junction bases left unmatched: 6. The DNA of the CDR3 is TGTGCCAGCAGCTCAGCCGGGACAGGGAACAATGAGCAGTTCTTC. It is translated as CASSSAGTGNNEQFF.

This clone has a handful of counts. This sample also contains other DNA sequences that code for the same CDR3. V is TRBV7-8 and J is TRBJ1-3; 11 nucleotides match TRBD1. The V segment lost 5 bases and the J segment 1 base; nucleotides outside the gene matches: 4. CDR3 length equals 16 residues. CDR1 and CDR2 from the germline V gene are SGHVS and FQNEAQ. The CDR3 reads CASSPGTGGSGNTIYF. Here the CDR3 DNA reads TGTGCCAGCAGCCCGGGGACAGGGGGATCTGGAAACACCATATATTTT.

CDR3 amino acids: CSATTGTSYEQYF. In DNA form, the CDR3 reads TGCAGCGCCACTACGGGGACTTCCTACGAGCAGTACTTC. J is TRBJ2-7 and V is TRBV29-1; D might be TRBD2 (6 bases). This CDR3 is built from 13 residues. In germline, CDR1 is SQVTM, CDR2 ANQGSEA. Trimming stripped 7 bases from V and 1 base from J, with 14 bases between.

The chain has TRBV10-2 and TRBJ2-7; 10 bases agree with TRBD1. The germline CDR1 and CDR2 sequences are WSHSY and SAAADI. V lost 6 bases and J lost 2; bases outside the gene matches: 4. The CDR3 loop spans 14 amino acids. The DNA of the CDR3 is TGCGCCAGCAGCCGGGACAGGGGCACCTACGAGCAGTACTTC. Its translation: CASSRDRGTYEQYF.

The chain is built from TRBV7-8 and TRBJ2-1, with 9 positions matching TRBD1. This CDR3 spans 21 amino acids. The V segment lost 0 bases and the J segment 5 bases; nucleotides outside the gene matches: 20. CDR1 and CDR2 (germline): SGHVS, FQNEAQ. CDR3 sequence reads: CASSLASGTGRTGGLDNEQFF. The CDR3 DNA sequence: TGTGCCAGCAGCTTAGCTTCGGGGACAGGCAGAACAGGGGGCTTGGACAATGAGCAGTTCTTC.